The clone carrying this TCR beta chain has at least ten counts. The target antigen is unknown. Germline CDR1 SGHRS, CDR2 YFSETQ. This CDR3 spans 15 amino acids. Trimming cost V 2 bases and J 2 bases; bases outside gene matches: 3. This entry is derived from a study of response to subunit inactivated influenza vaccine. Study-wide points: Few additional T cells are recruited per seasonal influenza vaccination, authors suggested.

TCRdb reprocessed the RT-PCR reads with MiXCR, giving one entry per CDR3 protein. In the table there are 700,000 to 800,000 distinct CDR3 sequences, under 20% of which are singletons. Sequencing was performed on PBMCs from blood, taken around 5 days after vaccination. The gene calls are TRBV5-1 and TRBJ2-3; 9 nucleotides align to TRBD2. This TCR derives from a man over 45 who received an inactivated influenza vaccine. CDR3 loop: CASSFRLADTDTQYF. The CDR3 DNA sequence: TGCGCCAGCAGCTTTAGACTAGCGGACACAGATACGCAGTATTTT. Variable domain in full (rest from reference TRBV5-1 and TRBJ2-3): KAGVTQTPRYLIKTRGQQVTLSCSPISGHRSVSWYQQTPGQGLQFLFEYFSETQRNKGNFPGRFSGRQFSNSRSEMNVSTLELGDSALYLCASSFRLADTDTQYFGPGTRLTVL.